These 22 T cell receptor beta chains came from one sample sequenced in a study of OX40 agonist ivuxolimab in advanced cancers. Profiling relied on immunoSEQ multiplex PCR, and the TCRdb table lists in-frame clones only, not all of them. This repertoire shows 50,000 to 75,000 clones, about 85% found once; its top ten account for approximately 0.33%. Sample: CD4+ or CD8+ T cells sorted from blood, taken in a trial of the OX40 agonist ivuxolimab. These receptors all come from an adult with an advanced solid tumor such as melanoma, head and neck, liver or kidney cancer.

The chain combines TRBV7-2 with TRBJ1-2; 9 bases map to TRBD1. The germline gives CDR1 SGHTA, CDR2 FQGNSA. After removal of 1 base from V and 3 bases from J, the junction contained 3 bases not matched to a gene. The CDR3 has 15 residues. CDR3: CASSLVGQGYYGYTF. The CDR3 coding sequence is TGTGCCAGCAGCTTAGTGGGACAGGGTTACTATGGCTACACCTTC.

The gene calls are TRBV9 and TRBJ2-2; D is possibly TRBD1 or TRBD2 (5 bases each). The CDR3 extends over 15 amino acids. The V gene's germline CDR1 is SGDLS and CDR2 YYNGEE. Trimming shortened V by 0 bases and J by 3 bases, and 9 bases separated the two germline ends. The CDR3 DNA follows: TGTGCCAGCAGCGTAGGGGACGTATACACCGGGGAGCTGTTTTTT. Translating it yields CASSVGDVYTGELFF.

The V and J genes are TRBV10-3 and TRBJ1-6; tentative D call: TRBD1 (5 bases). V was clipped by 0 bases and J by 4 bases, with 7 bases between them. Germline CDR1 and CDR2: ENHRY and SYGVKD. CDR3 size: 15 residues. The CDR3 DNA reads as TGTGCCATCAGTGAGTCGGGGGGTTATAATTCACCCCTCCACTTT. This encodes CAISESGGYNSPLHF.

V and J are TRBV7-9 and TRBJ1-1; D not resolved. The CDR3 totals 13 residues. V was cut by 0 bases and J by 10 bases, with 12 bases left in between. Germline CDR1 SEHNR, CDR2 FQNEAQ (reference sequence). CDR3 region: CASSLAARELAFF. For the CDR3, the DNA is TGTGCCAGCAGCTTAGCGGCCCGGGAACTAGCTTTCTTT.

The chain is built from TRBV15 and TRBJ1-1, with D tentatively TRBD1 (5 bases). The CDR3 loop spans 14 amino acids. The V end lost 1 base, the J end lost 5 bases, and 11 bases lay between the germline ends. The germline V gene has CDR1 LNHNV and CDR2 YYDKDF (reference sequence). The CDR3 sequence: CATSRAGTGTEAFF. CDR3 DNA sequence: TGTGCCACCAGCAGAGCCGGGACGGGAACTGAAGCTTTCTTT.

The J gene is TRBJ1-6, the V gene TRBV19; 9 nucleotides match TRBD1. The CDR3 is made up of 13 amino acids. Germline CDR1 is LNHDA and CDR2 is SQIVND (reference sequence). V was pared by 6 bases and J by 7 bases, with 1 base of the junction left unmatched. Here the CDR3 reads CASRTGGNSPLHF. The DNA for the CDR3 is TGTGCCAGTAGGACAGGGGGGAATTCACCCCTCCACTTT.

CDR3 protein: CASSLQGQAGELFF. The CDR3 nucleotides read TGTGCCAGCAGCTTACAGGGGCAGGCCGGGGAGCTGTTTTTT. The chain couples TRBV11-2 to TRBJ2-2, with D possibly being TRBD1 (6 bases). The CDR3 contains 14 residues. Trimming shortened V by 2 bases and J by 6 bases, and 10 bases separated the two germline ends. The germline V gene encodes CDR1 SGHAT and CDR2 FQNNGV.

The rearrangement joins TRBV5-1 to TRBJ1-1; D perhaps matches TRBD1 (5 bases). The ends were cut back, 3 bases at V and 2 bases at J, with 17 bases in the middle. The CDR3 has 16 amino acids. The germline V gene encodes CDR1 SGHRS and CDR2 YFSETQ. The CDR3, as DNA: TGCGCCAGCAGCTACACAGGAACTAGCTTAAACACTGAAGCTTTCTTT. Residues: CASSYTGTSLNTEAFF.

Only one count was recorded for this clone. The chain uses TRBV6-5 and TRBJ2-7, with 8 bases aligning to TRBD1. This CDR3 comprises 14 residues. Germline CDR1 is MNHEY and CDR2 is SVGAGI. Germline trimming cut 6 bases from V and 5 bases from J; bases unmatched to any gene: 9. CDR3 region: CASRIGQGAHEQYF. The CDR3 region has the DNA TGTGCCAGCAGAATCGGACAGGGTGCGCACGAGCAGTACTTC.

The V gene is TRBV2, the J gene TRBJ1-2; possible D gene TRBD1, 5 bases. CDR1 SNHLY and CDR2 FYNNEI come from the germline V gene. This CDR3 spans 13 amino acids. Trimming took 6 bases from V and 4 from J, leaving 12 bases between them. The CDR3 DNA follows: TGTGCCAGCAGAAACGACAGACCCTATGGCTACACCTTC. Amino acid sequence: CASRNDRPYGYTF.

The chain combines TRBV7-6 with TRBJ2-1; TRBD2 matches 9 bases. The CDR3 totals 15 residues. The V and J ends lost 1 base and 7 bases, in that order; junction bases with no gene match: 5. CDR1 is SGHVS, CDR2 FNYEAQ, per germline. For the CDR3, the DNA is TGTGCCAGCAGCTTAGACGCGGGGGGGCGGAATGAGCAGTTCTTC. Its translation is CASSLDAGGRNEQFF. The whole variable domain, filled in from reference TRBV7-6 and TRBJ2-1, reads GAGVSQSPRYKVTKRGQDVALRCDPISGHVSLYWYRQALGQGPEFLTYFNYEAQQDKSGLPNDRFSAERPEGSISTLTIQRTEQRDSAMYRCASSLDAGGRNEQFFGPGTRLTVL.

V is TRBV4-2 and J is TRBJ2-2, with 7 bases lining up with TRBD2. This CDR3 has 17 amino acids. With V trimmed by 3 bases and J by 6 bases, 13 bases remained unmatched. Germline values: CDR1 LGHNA, CDR2 YNFKEQ. The chain's CDR3 is CASSQGTGGGDAGELFF. The CDR3 coding sequence is TGTGCCAGCAGCCAGGGGACTGGGGGGGGAGACGCCGGGGAGCTGTTTTTT.

This clone was counted a single time. This sequence joins TRBV19 and TRBJ1-2; no clear D. Germline CDR1 reads LNHDA; CDR2 reads SQIVND (reference sequence). V lost 1 base, J lost 8 bases, and 11 bases lay in between. The CDR3 length is 13 residues. The CDR3 DNA reads as TGTGCCAGTAGTATAGTAGAGGATTCGGGCTACACCTTC. Its translation: CASSIVEDSGYTF.

This chain connects TRBV15 to TRBJ2-4; D might be TRBD1 (5 bases). Germline CDR1 LNHNV, CDR2 YYDKDF (reference sequence). V dropped 5 bases and J dropped 3 bases, with 17 bases sitting between them. The CDR3 consists of 16 residues. CDR3 amino acids: CATSPMTVTVKNIQYF. The CDR3 coding sequence is TGTGCCACCAGCCCGATGACAGTGACGGTCAAAAACATTCAGTACTTC.

The rearrangement links TRBV18 to TRBJ1-1; D is unresolved. V was pared by 5 bases and J by 0 bases, with 10 bases between. This CDR3 region has 14 residues. Per the germline V gene, CDR1 is KGHSH and CDR2 is LQKENI. CDR3 amino acids: CASSTQNMNTEAFF. CDR3 DNA: TGTGCCAGCTCAACTCAGAACATGAACACTGAAGCTTTCTTT. The full variable domain, with the rest looked up from reference TRBV18 and TRBJ1-1, is NAGVMQNPRHLVRRRGQEARLRCSPMKGHSHVYWYRQLPEEGLKFMVYLQKENIIDESGMPKERFSAEFPKEGPSILRIQQVVRGDSAAYFCASSTQNMNTEAFFGQGTRLTVV.

V usage is TRBV19 and J usage is TRBJ1-2; 8 bases line up with TRBD1. Per the germline V gene, CDR1 is LNHDA and CDR2 is SQIVND (reference sequence). The trim removed 3 bases at V and 2 bases at J, leaving 14 bases unmatched. The CDR3 contains 18 residues. The CDR3 here is CASSISRTGSKSNYGYTF. The CDR3 bases are TGTGCCAGTAGTATTTCCCGGACAGGGTCGAAGTCGAACTATGGCTACACCTTC.

The rearrangement links TRBV5-1 to TRBJ1-2; no clear D. This CDR3 has 15 amino acids. V was trimmed by 0 bases and J by 2 bases, leaving 11 bases between them. CDR1 SGHRS and CDR2 YFSETQ come from the germline V gene. CDR3 sequence: CASSLEVDGNYGYTF. As DNA, the CDR3 is TGCGCCAGCAGCTTGGAGGTGGACGGGAACTATGGCTACACCTTC.

The chain couples TRBV4-3 to TRBJ2-1; 7 nucleotides agree with TRBD1. Germline CDR1 reads LGHNA; CDR2 reads YSLEER. V was pared by 1 base and J by 4 bases, with 10 bases of the junction left unmatched. The CDR3 sequence is 17 residues long. CDR3 sequence (DNA): TGCGCCAGCAGCCAAGGGGCTTCGAGGGGGCGGTACAATGAGCAGTTCTTC. Translated, it gives CASSQGASRGRYNEQFF.

The chain carries TRBV6-1 and TRBJ2-1; 8 bases line up with TRBD1. The CDR3 has 15 residues. Germline assignment: CDR1 MNHNS and CDR2 SASEGT. The ends lost 7 bases at V and 6 bases at J; junction bases unmatched: 11. The CDR3 spells CASILAGTGSNEQFF. For the CDR3, the DNA is TGTGCCAGCATTTTAGCCGGGACAGGTAGCAATGAGCAGTTCTTC.

This clone was observed once. This chain uses TRBV30 with TRBJ1-4, with a possible D match to TRBD1 (6 bases). V lost 2 bases, J lost 2 bases, and 12 bases lay in between. Germline V gene lookup returns CDR1 GTSNPN and CDR2 SVGIG (reference sequence). This CDR3 is built from 15 residues. CDR3 nucleotides: TGTGCCTGGAGTCCCCGGACAGTGACTAATGAAAAACTGTTTTTT. This codes for CAWSPRTVTNEKLFF.

This clone appeared a single time. V gene TRBV18 combines with J gene TRBJ1-3; D gene unclear. V was trimmed by 3 bases and J by 1 base, leaving 13 bases between them. Germline CDR1 is KGHSH and CDR2 is LQKENI. The CDR3 covers 16 residues. In DNA, the CDR3 is TGTGCCAGCTCACCGAATTTACGGGATTCTGGAAACACCATATATTTT. It codes for CASSPNLRDSGNTIYF.

V is TRBV4-1 and J is TRBJ2-1, with 10 bases lining up with TRBD2. The V and J ends lost 1 base and 7 bases, in that order; junction bases with no gene match: 4. Germline V gives CDR1 MGHRA, CDR2 YSYEKL. CDR3 length: 15 amino acids. CDR3 loop: CASSQGASGGNEQFF. The CDR3, as DNA: TGCGCCAGCAGCCAAGGTGCTAGCGGGGGAAATGAGCAGTTCTTC.